This TCR beta chain was identified during a study of cytomegalovirus exposure and HLA in healthy donors. The CDR3 runs 14 residues. V was pared by 0 bases and J by 5 bases, with 11 bases between. Germline V CDR1 and CDR2: GTSNPN, SVGIG (reference sequence). Each donor was healthy, and each was a bone marrow donor. Donors likely had unrecorded immune exposures despite being nominally healthy when sampled. The study ran its PCR with 60 Vbeta and 13 Jbeta primers. This table comes from immunoSEQ multiplex PCR, and its TCRdb copy is limited to in-frame clones, with some not included. In the table there are 60,000 to 85,000 clones, around three quarters of which are singletons.

The V gene is TRBV30, the J gene TRBJ1-5; no firm D call. This clonotype was obtained from a man in his forties in good health and CMV-seronegative. Sequencing was done on a sample of PBMCs. The CDR3 nucleotides are TGTGCCTGGAGTGTAAGCAGCGCCCATCAGCCCCAGCATTTT. Translation: CAWSVSSAHQPQHF. Drawing the rest from reference TRBV30 and TRBJ1-5, the complete variable domain is SQTIHQWPATLVQPVGSPLSLECTVEGTSNPNLYWYRQAAGRGLQLLFYSVGIGQISSEVPQNLSASRPQDRQFILSSKKLLLSDSGFYLCAWSVSSAHQPQHFGDGTRLSIL.